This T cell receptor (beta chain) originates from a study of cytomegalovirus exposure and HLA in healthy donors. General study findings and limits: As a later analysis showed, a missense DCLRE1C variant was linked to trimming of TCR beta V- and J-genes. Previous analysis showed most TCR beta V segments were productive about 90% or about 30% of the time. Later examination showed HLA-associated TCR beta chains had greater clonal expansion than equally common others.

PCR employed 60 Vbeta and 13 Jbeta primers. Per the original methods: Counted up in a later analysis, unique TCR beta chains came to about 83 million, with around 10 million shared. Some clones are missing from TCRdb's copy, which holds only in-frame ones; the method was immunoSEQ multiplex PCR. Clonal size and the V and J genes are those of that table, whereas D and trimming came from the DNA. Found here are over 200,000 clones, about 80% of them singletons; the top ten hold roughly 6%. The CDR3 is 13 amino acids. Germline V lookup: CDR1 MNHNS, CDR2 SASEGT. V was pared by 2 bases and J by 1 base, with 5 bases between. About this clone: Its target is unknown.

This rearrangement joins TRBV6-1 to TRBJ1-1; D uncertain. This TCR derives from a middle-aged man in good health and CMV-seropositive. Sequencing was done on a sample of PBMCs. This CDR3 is CASSERENTEAFF. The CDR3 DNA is TGTGCCAGCAGTGAACGGGAGAACACTGAAGCTTTCTTT.